The present entry profiles one T cell receptor (beta chain) with its context. Sequencing was performed with immunoSEQ multiplex PCR; in TCRdb, only in-frame clones are kept and a portion is missing. In the table there are hundreds of thousands of clones, roughly 96% of which are singletons. The V and J ends lost 5 bases and 6 bases, in that order; junction bases with no gene match: 10. In germline, CDR1 is LNHDA, CDR2 SQIVND (reference sequence). The CDR3 covers 15 residues. This entry is derived from a study of shared clonotypes between healthy human individuals. Naive-designated CD8 cells lacked CD45RO, were positively enriched for CCR7, and omitted terminally differentiated effector memory CD45RA+ cells.

This clonotype originated in a woman aged 30 to 39 in good health. Sequenced material: naive CD8+ T cells sorted from blood. This rearrangement joins TRBV19 to TRBJ2-7, with TRBD2 matching over 10 bases. In DNA, the CDR3 is TGTGCCAGTAGTGCCTTGACTAGCGGGTTTGGCGAGCAGTACTTC. Residues: CASSALTSGFGEQYF.